A selection of T cell receptor beta chains follows, all from one sample in a study of blood T cell repertoires in COVID-19. This table comes from immunoSEQ multiplex PCR, and its TCRdb copy is limited to in-frame clones, with some not included. The table includes roughly 240,000 clones, approximately 80% detected once. Sequencing used peripheral blood. The source of these receptors is a woman of 80 years or more with acute or convalescent COVID-19. CDR3s include the opening cysteine and the closing phenylalanine or tryptophan. The D gene is left open where the match is weak. Expanded clones are given a class, and other clones once, few, many or no size at all.

size: .; V: TRBV5-8; J: TRBJ2-6; D: .; DNA: TGTGCCAGCAGCTCGTTGTCCGCTGGGGCCAACGTCCTGACTTTC; CDR3: CASSSLSAGANVLTF
size: .; V: TRBV6-8; J: TRBJ2-1; D: .; DNA: TGTGCCAGCAGTTACACAAGAGGACTGGAGCTTTACAATGAGCAGTTCTTC; CDR3: CASSYTRGLELYNEQFF
size: once; V: TRBV25-1; J: TRBJ1-2; D: .; DNA: TGTGCCAGCAGTAAATTCCCGGACTCGCCGGACTACACCTTC; CDR3: CASSKFPDSPDYTF
size: .; V: TRBV5-4; J: TRBJ1-1; D: .; DNA: TGTGCCAGCAGCTTAAGGACAGCTCCCTCTGAAGCTTTCTTT; CDR3: CASSLRTAPSEAFF
size: .; V: TRBV6-5; J: TRBJ1-2; D: .; DNA: TGTGCCAGCAGTTTGACAAACGCTGGCGGCTACACCTTC; CDR3: CASSLTNAGGYTF
size: .; V: TRBV21-1; J: TRBJ1-2; D: .; DNA: TGTGCCAGCAGCAAAGGGGGTTCAGGGTCTAACTATGGCTACACCTTC; CDR3: CASSKGGSGSNYGYTF
size: .; V: TRBV15; J: TRBJ2-7; D: .; DNA: TGTGCCACCAGCTCCGGGACTTCCTACGAGCAGTACTTC; CDR3: CATSSGTSYEQYF
size: .; V: TRBV27; J: TRBJ1-2; D: .; DNA: TGTGCCAGCAGTTCATCCAGCAGGGATGGCTACACCTTC; CDR3: CASSSSSRDGYTF
size: once; V: TRBV6-1; J: TRBJ1-1; D: TRBD1; DNA: TGTGCCAGCAGTGCCCTACAGGGGCGTTCGAACACTGAAGCTTTCTTT; CDR3: CASSALQGRSNTEAFF
size: .; V: TRBV5-4; J: TRBJ2-5; D: TRBD1; DNA: TGTGCCAGCAGCGGGGACAGGCAAGAGACCCAGTACTTC; CDR3: CASSGDRQETQYF
size: .; V: TRBV11-3; J: TRBJ2-7; D: .; DNA: TGTGCCAGCAGCTTAGGATGGGGCGGCCCCTACGAGCAGTACTTC; CDR3: CASSLGWGGPYEQYF
size: .; V: TRBV19; J: TRBJ1-1; D: TRBD1; DNA: TGTGCCAGTAGTAGACCGGGACAGGGAGAAAACACTGAAGCTTTCTTT; CDR3: CASSRPGQGENTEAFF
size: .; V: TRBV3-1/TRBV3-2; J: TRBJ2-7; D: .; DNA: TGTGCCAGCAGCCAGTTCCTACCTAGCGAGCAGTACTTC; CDR3: CASSQFLPSEQYF
size: .; V: TRBV2; J: TRBJ1-1; D: .; DNA: TGTGCCAGCTCAGGCCACGGGACACCCATTACTGAAGCTTTCTTT; CDR3: CASSGHGTPITEAFF
size: .; V: TRBV2; J: TRBJ1-1; D: TRBD1; DNA: TGTGCCAGCAGAGAGACAGGGGTCACTGAAGCTTTCTTT; CDR3: CASRETGVTEAFF
size: .; V: TRBV6-2/TRBV6-3; J: TRBJ1-6; D: TRBD1; DNA: TGTGCCAGCAGTTATCTGACAGGGCGGAATTCACCCCTCCACTTT; CDR3: CASSYLTGRNSPLHF
size: .; V: TRBV4-2; J: TRBJ2-2; D: TRBD2; DNA: TGTGCCAGCAGCCGACGACTAGCGGGAGGCTCCTTCGCGAACACCGGGGAGCTGTTTTTT; CDR3: CASSRRLAGGSFANTGELFF
size: once; V: TRBV7-9; J: TRBJ1-5; D: TRBD1; DNA: TGTGCCAGCAGCTTGTGGGACAGTAGCAATCAGCCCCAGCATTTT; CDR3: CASSLWDSSNQPQHF
size: .; V: TRBV5-6; J: TRBJ2-3; D: TRBD2; DNA: TGTGCCAGCAGCTTGGGGCCTAGCGGGAGAAGCACAGATACGCAGTATTTT; CDR3: CASSLGPSGRSTDTQYF
size: few; V: TRBV5-1; J: TRBJ2-7; D: TRBD1; DNA: TGCGCCAGCAGCTGGACAGGGACCACCTACGAGCAGTACTTC; CDR3: CASSWTGTTYEQYF
size: .; V: TRBV7-5; J: TRBJ1-5; D: .; DNA: TGTGCCAGAAGCCCCGGGACAGCGCGAGGTATCCCTCAGGGTGGTGGCAATCAGCCCCAGCATTTT; CDR3: CARSPGTARGIPQGGGNQPQHF
size: .; V: TRBV2; J: TRBJ2-2; D: TRBD1; DNA: TGTGCCAGCAGCGTAACAGGGGGCCTTCTGGCCGGGGAGCTGTTTTTT; CDR3: CASSVTGGLLAGELFF